This entry features one T cell receptor beta chain sequence. Its antigen is not known. Genomic DNA per cell subset filled all wells of several immunoSEQ plates. Data came from immunoSEQ multiplex PCR; TCRdb stores just in-frame clones and leaves some out. The sample has approximately 340,000 clones, approximately 79% seen once. This sample was taken from a study of shared clonotypes between healthy human individuals. Overall study findings and caveats: Richness estimates generally favored naive over memory subsets.

CDR3 length: 12 residues. Germline V CDR1 and CDR2: WNHNN, SYGVQD (reference sequence). Trimming stripped 5 bases from V and 3 bases from J, with 6 bases between. Only Caucasian adults living in Nashville, Tennessee made up the donor group. The sequence was collected from a man aged 25-45 years in good health. Sequenced material: memory CD4+ T cells sorted from blood. Subset indicated: CD45RA-negative fraction. The chain carries TRBV10-1 and TRBJ2-3; D call uncertain. The CDR3 protein is CASSPSTDTQYF. CDR3 nucleotides: TGCGCCAGCAGTCCTTCGACAGATACGCAGTATTTT.